This record covers a single TCR beta chain. The sample belongs to a study of shared clonotypes between healthy human individuals. The CDR3 consists of 15 residues. V was cut by 0 bases and J by 6 bases, with 14 bases left in between. CDR1 and CDR2 (germline): SGHRS, YFSETQ. In the sorted-subset replicate PCRs, approximately 200 ng DNA, around 30,000 T cell genomes, was used. Original methodology: Because ImmunoSEQ provided only junction sequences with no quality scores, the filtering differed. TCRdb's copy holds only in-frame clones and misses some; the assay was immunoSEQ multiplex PCR. That table gives V, J and clone size, and the DNA gave D and trimming. This repertoire shows roughly 2,300,000 clones, around 90% found once; its top ten account for 0.37%. Researchers partitioned CD4+ cells into CD45RA+ naive and CD45RA-negative memory subsets.

Specimen: naive CD4+ T cells from PBMCs. Subset defined: CD45RA+ positively selected. The source is a man between 18 and 35 years old in good health. Some clones in this sample may be carry-over from other donors' samples. The chain carries TRBV5-1 and TRBJ2-3, with D uncertain. The CDR3 bases are TGCGCCAGCAGCTTGGCCGCGGCCCTCCGGGATACGCAGTATTTT. Its protein is CASSLAAALRDTQYF.